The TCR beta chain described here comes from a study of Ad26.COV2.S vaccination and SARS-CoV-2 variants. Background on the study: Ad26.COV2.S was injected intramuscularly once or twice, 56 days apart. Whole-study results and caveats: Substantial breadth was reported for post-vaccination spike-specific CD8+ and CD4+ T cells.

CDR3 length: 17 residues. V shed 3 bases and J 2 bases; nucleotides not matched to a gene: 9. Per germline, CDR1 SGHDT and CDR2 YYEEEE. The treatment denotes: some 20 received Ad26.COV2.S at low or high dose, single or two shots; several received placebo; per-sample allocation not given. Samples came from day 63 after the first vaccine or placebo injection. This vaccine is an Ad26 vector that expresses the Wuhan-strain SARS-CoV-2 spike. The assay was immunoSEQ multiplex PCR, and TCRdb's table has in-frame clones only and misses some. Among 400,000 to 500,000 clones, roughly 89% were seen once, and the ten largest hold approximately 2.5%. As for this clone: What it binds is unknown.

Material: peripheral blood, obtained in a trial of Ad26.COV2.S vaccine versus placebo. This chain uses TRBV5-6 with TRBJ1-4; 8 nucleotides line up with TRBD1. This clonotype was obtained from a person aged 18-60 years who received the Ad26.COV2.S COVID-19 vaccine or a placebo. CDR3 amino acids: CASSSGANRGTNEKLFF. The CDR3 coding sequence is TGTGCCAGCAGCTCGGGGGCTAACAGGGGGACTAATGAAAAACTGTTTTTT.